The present TCR beta chain was sequenced within a study of blood T cell repertoires in COVID-19. CDR1 is SQVTM and CDR2 is ANQGSEA in the germline V gene. CDR3 length: 13 residues. With V trimmed by 3 bases and J by 11 bases, 7 bases remained unmatched. TCRdb's table, derived via immunoSEQ multiplex PCR, lists solely in-frame clones and lacks some. This repertoire shows 60,000 to 80,000 clones, over 80% found once; its top ten account for 9.5% to 15%. Sequenced sample: peripheral blood. The source is a man aged 50 to 59 with COVID-19, enrolled during active disease. The V and J genes are TRBV29-1 and TRBJ1-1; 12 bases align to TRBD1. This chain's CDR3 is CSVDPGQGAHAFF. CDR3 nucleotides: TGCAGCGTTGACCCGGGACAGGGGGCGCATGCTTTCTTT.